The 2 T cell receptor beta chains below all came from one sample that was sequenced in a study of T cells in Graves' hyperthyroidism and ophthalmopathy. Researchers took RNA transcripts and amplified the TCR beta CDR3 regions from them. HTBI primers were employed in a first-round RT-PCR of the TCR CDR3. TCRdb re-analysed the multiplex PCR reads in MiXCR, keeping a single row per CDR3 protein. This sample yields approximately 430,000 distinct CDR3 sequences, of which approximately 14% are seen a single time; 12% to 15% belongs to the top ten. Specimen: blood. The source of these receptors is a woman aged 18 to 35 with Graves' hyperthyroidism.

This clonotype was seen many times. The chain uses TRBV5-1 and TRBJ1-1; D might be TRBD1 (5 bases). Trimming removed 4 bases at V and 4 bases at J, with 17 bases between. The germline gives CDR1 SGHRS, CDR2 YFSETQ. The CDR3 runs to 15 residues. The CDR3: CASSRGTALATEAFF. CDR3 nucleotide sequence: TGCGCCAGCAGCCGTGGGACGGCCCTGGCCACTGAAGCTTTCTTT.

This clonotype has ten or more counts. The chain joins TRBV7-2 to TRBJ2-3; D unclear. This CDR3 is 14 amino acids long. Between the trimmed V and J ends, which lost 1 base and 0 bases, there was a span of 5 bases. In germline, CDR1 is SGHTA, CDR2 FQGNSA. DNA for the CDR3: TGTGCCAGCAGCTTAGACCCTAGCACAGATACGCAGTATTTT. It is translated as CASSLDPSTDTQYF.